The TCR beta chain described here comes from a study of OX40 agonist ivuxolimab in advanced cancers. Study conclusions and caveats: With doses of 0.1-3.0 mg/kg, partial responders showed among the lowest clonal expansion. More expanded clones were seen, on average, in CD8+ T cells than in CD4+.

A word on this clone: Its antigen is unknown.

A history of autoimmune disease or systemic immunosuppression excluded patients. Assay: immunoSEQ multiplex PCR; the TCRdb copy retains only in-frame clones and omits some. This repertoire shows approximately 70,000 clones, around 83% found once; its top ten account for less than 0.55%. V lost 4 bases, J lost 7 bases, and 17 bases lay in between. The CDR3 sequence is 15 residues long. Germline-derived CDR1 and CDR2 are MNHNY and SVGAGI (reference sequence). V usage is TRBV6-6 and J usage is TRBJ2-1; possible D gene TRBD2, 5 bases. The origin of this receptor is an adult with an advanced solid tumor such as melanoma, head and neck, liver or kidney cancer. Sequenced material: CD4+ or CD8+ T cells sorted from blood, taken in a trial of the OX40 agonist ivuxolimab. The CDR3 DNA reads TGTGCCAGCAGTTTCGGACTTGTACCGACGAATGAGCAGTTCTTC. It encodes CASSFGLVPTNEQFF.